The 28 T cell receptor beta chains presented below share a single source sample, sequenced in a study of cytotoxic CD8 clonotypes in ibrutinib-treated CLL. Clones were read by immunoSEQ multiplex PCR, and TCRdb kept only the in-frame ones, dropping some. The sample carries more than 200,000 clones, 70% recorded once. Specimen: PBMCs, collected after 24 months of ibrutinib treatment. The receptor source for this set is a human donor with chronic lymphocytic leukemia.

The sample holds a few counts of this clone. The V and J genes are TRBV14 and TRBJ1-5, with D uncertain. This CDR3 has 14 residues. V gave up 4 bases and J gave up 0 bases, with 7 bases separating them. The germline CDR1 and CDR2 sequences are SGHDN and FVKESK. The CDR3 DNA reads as TGTGCCAGCAGCCGGGCCGGTAGCAATCAGCCCCAGCATTTT. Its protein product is CASSRAGSNQPQHF.

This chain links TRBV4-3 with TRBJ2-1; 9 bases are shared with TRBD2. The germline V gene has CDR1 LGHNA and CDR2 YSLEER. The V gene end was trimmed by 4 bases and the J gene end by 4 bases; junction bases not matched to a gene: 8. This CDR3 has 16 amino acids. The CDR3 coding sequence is TGCGCCAGCAGCCTCCAAGCGGGAGGTAATTACAATGAGCAGTTCTTC. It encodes CASSLQAGGNYNEQFF.

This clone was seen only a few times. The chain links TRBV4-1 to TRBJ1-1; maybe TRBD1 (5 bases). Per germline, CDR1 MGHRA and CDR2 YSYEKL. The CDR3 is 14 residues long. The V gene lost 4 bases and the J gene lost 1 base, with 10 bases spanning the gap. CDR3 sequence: CASSLPQANTEAFF. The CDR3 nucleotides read TGCGCCAGCAGCCTACCACAGGCGAACACTGAAGCTTTCTTT.

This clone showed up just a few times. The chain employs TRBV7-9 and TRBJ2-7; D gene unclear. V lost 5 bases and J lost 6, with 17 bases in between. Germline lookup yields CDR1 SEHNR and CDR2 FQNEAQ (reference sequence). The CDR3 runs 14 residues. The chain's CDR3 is CASSTPGSTGEQYF. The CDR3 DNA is TGTGCCAGCAGCACACCAGGTTCCACTGGCGAGCAGTACTTC.

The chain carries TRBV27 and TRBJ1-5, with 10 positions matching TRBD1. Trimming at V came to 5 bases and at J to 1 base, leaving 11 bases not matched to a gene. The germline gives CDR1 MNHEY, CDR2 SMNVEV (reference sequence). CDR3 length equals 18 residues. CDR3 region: CASSPLGTGVGSNQPQHF. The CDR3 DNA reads TGTGCCAGCAGTCCCCTCGGGACAGGGGTTGGGAGCAATCAGCCCCAGCATTTT.

As DNA, the CDR3 is TGTGCCAGCAGCTTATTTTGGAACACTGAAGCTTTCTTT. Protein sequence: CASSLFWNTEAFF. The chain uses TRBV7-2 and TRBJ1-1; D is uncertain. This CDR3 region has 13 residues. In germline, CDR1 is SGHTA, CDR2 FQGNSA. The V and J ends lost 2 bases and 1 base respectively, with 5 bases between them.

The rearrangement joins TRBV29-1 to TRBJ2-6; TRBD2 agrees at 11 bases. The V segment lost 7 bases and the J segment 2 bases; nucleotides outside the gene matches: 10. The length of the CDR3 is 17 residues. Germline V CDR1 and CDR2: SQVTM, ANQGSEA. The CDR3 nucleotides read TGCAGCGCTAGACTAGCGGGAATTGTAGCTGGGGCCAACGTCCTGACTTTC. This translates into CSARLAGIVAGANVLTF. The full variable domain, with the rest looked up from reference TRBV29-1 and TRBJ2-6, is SAVISQKPSRDICQRGTSLTIQCQVDSQVTMMFWYRQQPGQSLTLIATANQGSEATYESGFVIDKFPISRPNLTFSTLTVSNMSPEDSSIYLCSARLAGIVAGANVLTFGAGSRLTVL.

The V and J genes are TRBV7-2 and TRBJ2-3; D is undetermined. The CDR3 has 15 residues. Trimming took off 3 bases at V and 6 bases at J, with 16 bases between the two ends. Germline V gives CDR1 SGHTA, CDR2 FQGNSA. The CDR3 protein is CASSFPLGTFDTQYF. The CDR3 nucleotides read TGTGCCAGCAGCTTCCCCCTAGGAACTTTTGATACGCAGTATTTT.

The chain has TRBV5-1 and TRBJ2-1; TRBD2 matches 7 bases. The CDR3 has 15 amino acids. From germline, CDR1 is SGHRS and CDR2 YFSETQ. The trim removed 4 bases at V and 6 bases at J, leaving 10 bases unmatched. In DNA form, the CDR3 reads TGCGCCAGCAGCACAGCTAGCGGAGGACTCAATGAGCAGTTCTTC. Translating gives CASSTASGGLNEQFF.

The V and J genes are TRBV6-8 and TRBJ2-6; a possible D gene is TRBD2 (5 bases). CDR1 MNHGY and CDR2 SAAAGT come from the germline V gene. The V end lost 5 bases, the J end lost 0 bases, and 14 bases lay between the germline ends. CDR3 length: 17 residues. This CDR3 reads CASSRRFGDSGANVLTF. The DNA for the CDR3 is TGTGCCAGCAGTCGGAGGTTTGGTGACTCTGGGGCCAACGTCCTGACTTTC.

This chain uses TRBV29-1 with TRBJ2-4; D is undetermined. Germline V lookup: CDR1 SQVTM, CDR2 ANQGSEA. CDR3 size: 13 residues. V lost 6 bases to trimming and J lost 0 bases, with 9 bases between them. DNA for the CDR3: TGCAGCGTGGCGTTACCAGCCAAAAACATTCAGTACTTC. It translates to CSVALPAKNIQYF.

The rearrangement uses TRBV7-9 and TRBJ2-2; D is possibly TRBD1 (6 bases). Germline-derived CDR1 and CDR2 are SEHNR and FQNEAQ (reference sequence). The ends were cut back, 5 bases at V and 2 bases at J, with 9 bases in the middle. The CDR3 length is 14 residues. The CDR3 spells CASSPGHNTGELFF. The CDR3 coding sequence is TGTGCCAGCAGCCCGGGACACAACACCGGGGAGCTGTTTTTT.

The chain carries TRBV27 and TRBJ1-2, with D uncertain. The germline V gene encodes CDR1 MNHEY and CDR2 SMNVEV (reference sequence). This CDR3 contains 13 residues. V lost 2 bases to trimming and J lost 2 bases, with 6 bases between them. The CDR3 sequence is CASSLGTNYGYTF. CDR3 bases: TGTGCCAGCAGTTTAGGCACCAACTATGGCTACACCTTC.

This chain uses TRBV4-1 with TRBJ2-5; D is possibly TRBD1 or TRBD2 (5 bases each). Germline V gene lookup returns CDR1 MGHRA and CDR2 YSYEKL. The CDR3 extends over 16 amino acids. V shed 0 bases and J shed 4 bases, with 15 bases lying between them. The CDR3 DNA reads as TGCGCCAGCAGCCAAGAATTGTGGCGTGGGGGAGAGACCCAGTACTTC. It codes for CASSQELWRGGETQYF.

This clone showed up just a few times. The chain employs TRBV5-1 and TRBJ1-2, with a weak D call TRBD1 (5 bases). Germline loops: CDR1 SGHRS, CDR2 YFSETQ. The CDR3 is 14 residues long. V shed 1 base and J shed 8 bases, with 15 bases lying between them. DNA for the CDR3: TGCGCCAGCAGCTTGAATACAGGCGGTTCCGGCTACACCTTC. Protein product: CASSLNTGGSGYTF.

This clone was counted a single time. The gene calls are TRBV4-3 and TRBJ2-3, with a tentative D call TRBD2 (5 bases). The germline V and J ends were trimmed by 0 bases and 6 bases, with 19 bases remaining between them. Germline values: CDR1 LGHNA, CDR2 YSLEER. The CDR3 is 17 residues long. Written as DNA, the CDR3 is TGCGCCAGCAGCCAAGAATTGTGGGAGTCCCCCGGGGATACGCAGTATTTT. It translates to CASSQELWESPGDTQYF.

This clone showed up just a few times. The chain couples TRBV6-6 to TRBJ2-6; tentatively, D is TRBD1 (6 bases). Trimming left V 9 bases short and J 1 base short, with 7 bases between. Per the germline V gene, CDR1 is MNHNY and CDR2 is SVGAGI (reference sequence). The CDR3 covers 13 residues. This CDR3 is CASTGSGANVLTF. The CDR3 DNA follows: TGTGCCAGTACAGGGTCTGGGGCCAACGTCCTGACTTTC.

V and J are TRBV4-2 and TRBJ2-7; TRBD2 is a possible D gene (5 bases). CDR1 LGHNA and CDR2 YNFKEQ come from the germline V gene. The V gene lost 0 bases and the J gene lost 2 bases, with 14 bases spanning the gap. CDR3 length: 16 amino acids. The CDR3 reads CASSQESGLPTYEQYF. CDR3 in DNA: TGTGCCAGCAGCCAAGAATCCGGACTCCCTACCTACGAGCAGTACTTC.

CDR3 coding DNA: TGTGCCGTCAGCCCAGGTGCTACTAATGAAAAACTGTTTTTT. Residues: CAVSPGATNEKLFF. This sequence joins TRBV6-5 and TRBJ1-4; D gene unclear. The CDR3 spans 14 residues. The V end lost 11 bases, the J end lost 2 bases, and 15 bases lay between the germline ends. CDR1 is MNHEY, CDR2 SVGAGI, per germline.

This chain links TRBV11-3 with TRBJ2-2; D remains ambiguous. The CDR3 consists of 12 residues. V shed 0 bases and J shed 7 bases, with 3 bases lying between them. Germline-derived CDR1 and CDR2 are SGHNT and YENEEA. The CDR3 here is CASSLEGGELFF. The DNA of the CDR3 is TGTGCCAGCAGCTTAGAGGGCGGGGAGCTGTTTTTT.

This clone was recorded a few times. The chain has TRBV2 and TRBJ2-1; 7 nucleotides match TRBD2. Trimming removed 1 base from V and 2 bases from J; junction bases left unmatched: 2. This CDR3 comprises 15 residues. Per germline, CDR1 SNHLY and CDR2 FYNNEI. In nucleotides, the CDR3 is TGTGCCAGCAGTGAAGGTGCGGGGGCCTACAATGAGCAGTTCTTC. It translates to CASSEGAGAYNEQFF.

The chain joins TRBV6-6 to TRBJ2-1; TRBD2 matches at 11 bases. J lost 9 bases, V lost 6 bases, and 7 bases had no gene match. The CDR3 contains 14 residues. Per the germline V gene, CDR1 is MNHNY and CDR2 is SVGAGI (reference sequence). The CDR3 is CASSHFLAGGEQFF. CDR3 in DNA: TGTGCCAGCAGCCATTTTCTAGCGGGAGGTGAGCAGTTCTTC.

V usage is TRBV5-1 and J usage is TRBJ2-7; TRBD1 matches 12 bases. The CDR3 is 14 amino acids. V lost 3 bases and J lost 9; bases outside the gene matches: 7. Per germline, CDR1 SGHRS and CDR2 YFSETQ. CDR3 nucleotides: TGCGCCAGCAGCTCCGGGACAGGGGGCTTAGGGCAGTACTTC. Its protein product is CASSSGTGGLGQYF.

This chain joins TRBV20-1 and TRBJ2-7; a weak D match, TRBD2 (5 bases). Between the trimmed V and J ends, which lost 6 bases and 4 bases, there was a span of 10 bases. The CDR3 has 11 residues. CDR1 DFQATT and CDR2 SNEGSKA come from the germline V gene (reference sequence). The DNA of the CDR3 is TGCAGTGCCGCCGGACTTTACGAGCAGTACTTC. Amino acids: CSAAGLYEQYF.

The CDR3 loop reads CASSDSRGSYNEQFF. Written as DNA, the CDR3 is TGTGCCAGCAGTGACTCCAGGGGTAGCTACAATGAGCAGTTCTTC. The chain is built from TRBV6-4 and TRBJ2-1; D perhaps matches TRBD1 (6 bases). Trimming left V 0 bases short and J 3 bases short, with 9 bases between. Germline V lookup: CDR1 MRHNA, CDR2 SNTAGT. CDR3 length: 15 residues.

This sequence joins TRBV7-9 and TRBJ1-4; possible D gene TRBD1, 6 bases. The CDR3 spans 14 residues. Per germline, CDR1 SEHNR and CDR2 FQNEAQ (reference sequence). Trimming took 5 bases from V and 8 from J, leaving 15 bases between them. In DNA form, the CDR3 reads TGTGCCAGCAGCACTCGGGACGGGGGCGAAAAACTGTTTTTT. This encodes CASSTRDGGEKLFF.

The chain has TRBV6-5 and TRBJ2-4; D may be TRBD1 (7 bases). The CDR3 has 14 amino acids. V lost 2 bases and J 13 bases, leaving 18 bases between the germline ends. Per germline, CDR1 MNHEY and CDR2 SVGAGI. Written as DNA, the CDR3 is TGTGCCAGCAGTTACCCAGGAGGGGGCGGGTTGCAGTACTTC. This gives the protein CASSYPGGGGLQYF.

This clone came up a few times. CDR3 region: CASSLGGSIQETQYF. The DNA for the CDR3 is TGCGCCAGCAGCTTGGGTGGGAGCATACAAGAGACCCAGTACTTC. This chain connects TRBV5-1 to TRBJ2-5, with D possibly matching TRBD2 (5 bases). The germline V gene encodes CDR1 SGHRS and CDR2 YFSETQ. The length of the CDR3 is 15 residues. Trimming left V 0 bases short and J 2 bases short, with 11 bases between.